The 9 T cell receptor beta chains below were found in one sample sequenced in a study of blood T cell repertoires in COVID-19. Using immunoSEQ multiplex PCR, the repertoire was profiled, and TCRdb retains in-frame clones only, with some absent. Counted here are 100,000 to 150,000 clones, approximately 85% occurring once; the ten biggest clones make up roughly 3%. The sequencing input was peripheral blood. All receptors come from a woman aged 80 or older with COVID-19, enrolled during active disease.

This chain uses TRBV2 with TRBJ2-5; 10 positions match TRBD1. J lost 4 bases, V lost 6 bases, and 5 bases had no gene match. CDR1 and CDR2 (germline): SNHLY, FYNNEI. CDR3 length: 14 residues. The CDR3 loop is CASRNRDRGETQYF. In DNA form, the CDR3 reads TGTGCCAGCAGGAATAGGGACAGGGGAGAGACCCAGTACTTC.

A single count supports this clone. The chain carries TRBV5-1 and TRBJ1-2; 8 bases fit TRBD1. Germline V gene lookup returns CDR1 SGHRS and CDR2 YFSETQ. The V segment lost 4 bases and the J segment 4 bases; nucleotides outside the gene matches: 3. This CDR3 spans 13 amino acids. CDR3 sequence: CASSPGQGYGYTF. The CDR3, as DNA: TGCGCCAGCAGCCCCGGACAGGGCTATGGCTACACCTTC.

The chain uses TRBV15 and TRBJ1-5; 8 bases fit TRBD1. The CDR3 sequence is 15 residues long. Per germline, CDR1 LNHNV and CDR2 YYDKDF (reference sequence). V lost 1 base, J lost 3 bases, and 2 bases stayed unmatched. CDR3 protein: CATSRGQGYNQPQHF. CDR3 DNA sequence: TGTGCCACCAGCAGAGGACAGGGGTACAATCAGCCCCAGCATTTT. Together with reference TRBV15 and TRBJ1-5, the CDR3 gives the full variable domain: DAMVIQNPRYQVTQFGKPVTLSCSQTLNHNVMYWYQQKSSQAPKLLFHYYDKDFNNEADTPDNFQSRRPNTSFCFLDIRSPGLGDTAMYLCATSRGQGYNQPQHFGDGTRLSIL.

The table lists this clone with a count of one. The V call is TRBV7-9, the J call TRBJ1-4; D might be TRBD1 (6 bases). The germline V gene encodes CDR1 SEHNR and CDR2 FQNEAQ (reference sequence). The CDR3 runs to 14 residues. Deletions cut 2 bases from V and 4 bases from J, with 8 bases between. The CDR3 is CASSLQGSNEKLFF. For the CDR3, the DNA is TGTGCCAGCAGCTTACAGGGGAGTAATGAAAAACTGTTTTTT. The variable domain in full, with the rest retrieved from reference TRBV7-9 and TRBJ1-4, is DTGVSQNPRHKITKRGQNVTFRCDPISEHNRLYWYRQTLGQGPEFLTYFQNEAQLEKSRLLSDRFSAERPKGSFSTLEIQRTEQGDSAMYLCASSLQGSNEKLFFGSGTQLSVL.

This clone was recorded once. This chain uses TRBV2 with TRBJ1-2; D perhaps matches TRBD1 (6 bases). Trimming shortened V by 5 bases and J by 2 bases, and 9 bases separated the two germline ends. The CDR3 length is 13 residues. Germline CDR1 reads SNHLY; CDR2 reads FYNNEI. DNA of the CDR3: TGTGCCAGCAGTACAGGGCAGAACTATGGCTACACCTTC. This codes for CASSTGQNYGYTF.

Here the CDR3 reads CASSPGQTYQPQHF. CDR3 DNA: TGTGCCAGCAGCCCCGGACAGACCTATCAGCCCCAGCATTTT. The chain uses TRBV6-2 or TRBV6-3 and TRBJ1-5; a weak D match, TRBD1 (6 bases). Germline CDR1 MNHEY, CDR2 SVGEGT. The V gene lost 6 bases and the J gene lost 5 bases, with 14 bases spanning the gap. CDR3 length: 14 amino acids.

CDR3 loop: CASSLRGAGELFF. The CDR3 DNA sequence: TGTGCCAGCAGTTTACGGGGGGCCGGGGAGCTGTTTTTT. The genes are TRBV12-3 or TRBV12-4 and TRBJ2-2; 7 nucleotides line up with TRBD2. V trimming: 2 bases; J trimming: 6 bases; junction bases outside the gene matches: 0. CDR3 length equals 13 residues.

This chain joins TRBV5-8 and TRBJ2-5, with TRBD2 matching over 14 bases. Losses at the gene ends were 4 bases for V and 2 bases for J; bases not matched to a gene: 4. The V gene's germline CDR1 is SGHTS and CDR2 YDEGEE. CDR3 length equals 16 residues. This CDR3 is CASSRGLAGVQETQYF. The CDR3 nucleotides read TGTGCCAGCAGCAGGGGACTAGCGGGAGTACAAGAGACCCAGTACTTC.

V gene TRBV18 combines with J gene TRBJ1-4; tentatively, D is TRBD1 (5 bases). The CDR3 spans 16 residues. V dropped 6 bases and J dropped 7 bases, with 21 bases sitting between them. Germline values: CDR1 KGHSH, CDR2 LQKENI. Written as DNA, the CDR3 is TGTGCCAGCTCCAGTGGCCTGGCGCAGGGTGCTGAAAAACTGTTTTTT. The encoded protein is CASSSGLAQGAEKLFF.